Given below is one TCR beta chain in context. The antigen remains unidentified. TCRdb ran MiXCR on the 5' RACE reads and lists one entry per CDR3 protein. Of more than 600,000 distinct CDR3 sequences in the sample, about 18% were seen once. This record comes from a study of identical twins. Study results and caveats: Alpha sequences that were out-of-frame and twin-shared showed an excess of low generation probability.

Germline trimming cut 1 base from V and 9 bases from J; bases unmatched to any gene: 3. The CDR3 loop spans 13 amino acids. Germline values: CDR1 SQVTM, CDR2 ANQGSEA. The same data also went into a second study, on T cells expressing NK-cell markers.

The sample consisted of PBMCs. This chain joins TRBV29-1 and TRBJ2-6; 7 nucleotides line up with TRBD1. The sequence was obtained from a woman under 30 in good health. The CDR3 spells CSVEGDRGNVLTF. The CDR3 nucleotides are TGCAGCGTTGAAGGGGACAGAGGCAACGTCCTGACTTTC.